The 17 T cell receptor beta chains presented below share a single source sample, sequenced in a study of blood T cell repertoires in COVID-19. Measured with immunoSEQ multiplex PCR; TCRdb has only the in-frame clones, and not every one. Of roughly 240,000 clones listed, approximately 80% are singletons. Sequencing was performed on peripheral blood. These receptors originate from a woman between 70 and 85 years old with acute or convalescent COVID-19.

The V gene is TRBV6-6, the J gene TRBJ1-2; TRBD1 might be the D (6 bases). This CDR3 is 15 amino acids long. Germline V gene data show CDR1 as MNHNY and CDR2 as SVGAGI (reference sequence). V was trimmed by 5 bases and J by 0 bases, leaving 13 bases between them. CDR3 sequence reads: CASSPGRTANYGYTF. For the CDR3, the DNA is TGTGCCAGCAGTCCCGGACGGACAGCTAACTATGGCTACACCTTC.

This clone showed up just once. J is TRBJ1-5 and V is TRBV5-8; D remains ambiguous. This CDR3 has 17 amino acids. Per the germline V gene, CDR1 is SGHTS and CDR2 is YDEGEE. With 1 base removed from V and 7 bases from J, the gap between germline ends came to 21 bases. CDR3 coding DNA: TGTGCCAGCAGCTTGTCAGGCATCCACCCCCGCTCGCAGCCCCAGCATTTT. It translates to CASSLSGIHPRSQPQHF.

J is TRBJ1-1 and V is TRBV10-3, with TRBD1 matching 8 bases. Germline lookup yields CDR1 ENHRY and CDR2 SYGVKD. CDR3 length: 15 amino acids. J lost 5 bases, V lost 10 bases, and 15 bases had no gene match. The CDR3 spells CATQTPGTGSTEAFF. CDR3 DNA sequence: TGTGCCACCCAGACGCCAGGGACAGGAAGTACTGAAGCTTTCTTT.

The CDR3 bases are TGTGCCAGCCTCCCCTTGGGGCAAGCTACGAACACTGAAGCTTTCTTT. Translating gives CASLPLGQATNTEAFF. V is TRBV27 and J is TRBJ1-1; possible D gene TRBD1, 5 bases. The CDR3 has 16 residues. Trimming pared 8 bases from V and 1 base from J, leaving 20 bases between. Per the germline V gene, CDR1 is MNHEY and CDR2 is SMNVEV (reference sequence).

The chain has TRBV6-5 and TRBJ1-3, with unresolved D. CDR1 is MNHEY and CDR2 is SVGAGI in the germline V gene. This CDR3 spans 15 amino acids. The V end lost 2 bases, the J end lost 3 bases, and 11 bases lay between the germline ends. The CDR3 protein is CASSYPPGDGNTIYF. CDR3 DNA sequence: TGTGCCAGCAGTTACCCGCCGGGTGATGGAAACACCATATATTTT.

The V gene is TRBV27, the J gene TRBJ1-5; TRBD1 aligns across 10 bases. Germline V lookup: CDR1 MNHEY, CDR2 SMNVEV (reference sequence). The CDR3 is made up of 17 amino acids. V lost 5 bases to trimming and J lost 2 bases; unmatched junction nucleotides: 9. The CDR3 reads CASSPLRTGGGNQPQHF. The CDR3 DNA is TGTGCCAGCAGTCCTCTCCGGACAGGGGGTGGCAATCAGCCCCAGCATTTT.

This clone occurred a few times. This chain connects TRBV5-4 to TRBJ2-1; 7 bases fit TRBD1. The J segment lost 8 bases and the V segment lost 4 bases, leaving 9 bases of the junction unmatched. The CDR3 extends over 14 amino acids. The germline CDR1 and CDR2 sequences are SGHNT and YYREEE (reference sequence). As DNA, the CDR3 is TGTGCCAGCAGCGCCTTGACAGGGTTCGATGAGCAGTTCTTC. As protein: CASSALTGFDEQFF. The whole variable domain, filled in from reference TRBV5-4 and TRBJ2-1, reads ETGVTQSPTHLIKTRGQQVTLRCSSQSGHNTVSWYQQALGQGPQFIFQYYREEENGRGNFPPRFSGLQFPNYSSELNVNALELDDSALYLCASSALTGFDEQFFGPGTRLTVL.

The gene calls are TRBV19 and TRBJ1-2; a possible D gene is TRBD1 (5 bases). This CDR3 has 14 residues. The germline V gene encodes CDR1 LNHDA and CDR2 SQIVND (reference sequence). The V and J ends lost 0 bases and 5 bases respectively, with 10 bases between them. The CDR3 DNA follows: TGTGCCAGTAGTATAGAAAGGGGATTATATGGCTACACCTTC. Translating it yields CASSIERGLYGYTF. The whole variable domain, remainder taken from reference TRBV19 and TRBJ1-2, is DGGITQSPKYLFRKEGQNVTLSCEQNLNHDAMYWYRQDPGQGLRLIYYSQIVNDFQKGDIAEGYSVSREKKESFPLTVTSAQKNPTAFYLCASSIERGLYGYTFGSGTRLTVV.

The chain has TRBV4-1 and TRBJ2-1; D not certain. This CDR3 comprises 16 residues. Germline CDR1 is MGHRA and CDR2 is YSYEKL. Deletions cut 0 bases from V and 3 bases from J, with 12 bases between. The CDR3 spells CASSQDRVAVYNEQFF. As DNA, the CDR3 is TGCGCCAGCAGCCAAGATCGGGTGGCAGTCTACAATGAGCAGTTCTTC.

The chain uses TRBV12-5 and TRBJ2-7; 8 bases map to TRBD1. CDR1 is LGHNT and CDR2 is FRNRAP in the germline V gene. The V and J ends lost 5 bases and 2 bases, in that order; junction bases with no gene match: 5. CDR3 length: 14 residues. The CDR3 nucleotides read TGTGCTAGTGGTCTAGCGACAGGGGCCTACGAGCAGTACTTC. Residues: CASGLATGAYEQYF.

The gene calls are TRBV4-3 and TRBJ1-1; D not resolved. The CDR3 runs 16 residues. V dropped 1 base and J dropped 6 bases, with 18 bases sitting between them. Germline V gene sequence: CDR1 LGHNA, CDR2 YSLEER. The CDR3, as DNA: TGCGCCAGCAGCCAAGCTTATGGTACCGGAGGGCCTGAAGCTTTCTTT. Its translation is CASSQAYGTGGPEAFF.

Written as DNA, the CDR3 is TGTGCCAGCAGCCAGGCACAGGGAACTGGAAACACCATATATTTT. Its translation: CASSQAQGTGNTIYF. The chain employs TRBV7-8 and TRBJ1-3, with a possible D match to TRBD1 (6 bases). V shed 5 bases and J shed 2 bases, with 13 bases lying between them. This CDR3 region has 15 residues. Germline V gene lookup returns CDR1 SGHVS and CDR2 FQNEAQ.

For the CDR3, the DNA is TGTGCCAGCAGCTTAGAGGGCGGGACCGCGAACGCTGCAACTAATGAAAAACTGTTTTTT. Its translation is CASSLEGGTANAATNEKLFF. The chain is built from TRBV11-3 and TRBJ1-4; D possibly corresponds to TRBD1 (5 bases). V was pared by 0 bases and J by 0 bases, with 20 bases between. This CDR3 has 20 residues. CDR1 is SGHNT, CDR2 YENEEA, per germline.

This chain's CDR3 is CASSKGAQETQYF. The CDR3 DNA follows: TGTGCCAGCAGCAAAGGGGCGCAAGAGACCCAGTACTTC. The rearrangement joins TRBV11-2 to TRBJ2-5; D is possibly TRBD1 (5 bases). The V end was cut by 5 bases, the J end by 2 bases, with 9 bases between. Germline V gene data show CDR1 as SGHAT and CDR2 as FQNNGV. This CDR3 spans 13 amino acids. Variable domain in full (rest from reference TRBV11-2 and TRBJ2-5): EAGVAQSPRYKIIEKRQSVAFWCNPISGHATLYWYQQILGQGPKLLIQFQNNGVVDDSQLPKDRFSAERLKGVDSTLKIQPAKLEDSAVYLCASSKGAQETQYFGPGTRLLVL.

The rearrangement links TRBV9 to TRBJ2-7; D unresolved. The germline CDR1 and CDR2 sequences are SGDLS and YYNGEE. Trimming shortened V by 0 bases and J by 7 bases, and 8 bases separated the two germline ends. The CDR3 length is 12 residues. This chain's CDR3 is CASSVVGGEQYF. CDR3 nucleotides: TGTGCCAGCAGCGTAGTCGGCGGAGAGCAGTACTTC.

The CDR3 sequence: CASLPSGGRSYGYTF. CDR3 coding DNA: TGTGCCTCCCTCCCCAGCGGGGGGCGCAGCTATGGCTACACCTTC. V is TRBV6-5 and J is TRBJ1-2; TRBD1 is a possible D gene (6 bases). Germline CDR1 reads MNHEY; CDR2 reads SVGAGI. V gave up 11 bases and J gave up 4 bases, with 23 bases separating them. The CDR3 spans 15 residues.

As for this clone: Other DNA sequences within the sample encode an identical CDR3. V usage is TRBV5-5 and J usage is TRBJ1-2, with 9 positions matching TRBD1. The CDR3 loop spans 14 amino acids. CDR1 is SGHKS and CDR2 is YYEKEE in the germline V gene (reference sequence). Trimming cost V 3 bases and J 5 bases; bases outside gene matches: 5. Written as DNA, the CDR3 is TGTGCCAGCAGCTCGAGGGGACAGGGTTATGGCTACACCTTC. This sequence encodes CASSSRGQGYGYTF.